The sequence of this TCR beta chain was determined in a study of Ad26.COV2.S vaccination and SARS-CoV-2 variants. The study, taken as a whole, reports: The TCR-based breadth and depth measures might underestimate overall T cell responses.

TCRdb's copy holds only in-frame clones and misses some; the assay was immunoSEQ multiplex PCR. The sample shows about 480,000 clones, roughly 87% of them seen only once. The treatment was: some 20 received Ad26.COV2.S at low or high dose, single or two shots; about five received placebo; per-sample allocation not given. After the first vaccine or placebo injection, samples were drawn on day 63. To note about this clone: Its antigen is as yet unknown. The identical CDR3 is also encoded by other nucleotide sequences in the sample.

The source material was peripheral blood, sampled in a trial of Ad26.COV2.S vaccine versus placebo. The TCR was taken from a person aged 18-65 years who received the Ad26.COV2.S COVID-19 vaccine or a placebo.

In DNA, the CDR3 is TGTGCCAGCAGTTACTCGGGGGTAGGTCCAAACACTGAAGCTTTCTTT. This translates into CASSYSGVGPNTEAFF. The chain joins TRBV6-2 or TRBV6-3 to TRBJ1-1; TRBD1 might be the D (5 bases). V lost 0 bases, J lost 2 bases, and 13 bases lay in between. The CDR3 sequence is 16 residues long. Germline assignment: CDR1 MNHEY and CDR2 SVGEGT.